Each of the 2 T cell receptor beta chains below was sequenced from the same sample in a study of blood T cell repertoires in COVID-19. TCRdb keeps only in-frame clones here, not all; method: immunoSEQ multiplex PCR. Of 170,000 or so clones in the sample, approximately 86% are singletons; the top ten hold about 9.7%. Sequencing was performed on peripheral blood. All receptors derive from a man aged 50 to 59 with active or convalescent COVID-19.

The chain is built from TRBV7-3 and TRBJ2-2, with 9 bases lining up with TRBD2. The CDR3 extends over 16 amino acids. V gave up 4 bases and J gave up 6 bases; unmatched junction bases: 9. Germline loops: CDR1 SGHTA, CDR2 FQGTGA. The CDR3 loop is CASSSPAGGPPGELFF. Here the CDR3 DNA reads TGTGCCAGCAGCTCCCCGGCGGGGGGGCCTCCCGGGGAGCTGTTTTTT.

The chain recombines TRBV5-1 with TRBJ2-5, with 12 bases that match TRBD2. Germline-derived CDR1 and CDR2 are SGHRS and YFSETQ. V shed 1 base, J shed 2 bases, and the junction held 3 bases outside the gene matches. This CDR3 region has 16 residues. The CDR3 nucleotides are TGCGCCAGCAGCTTGACTAGCGGGGGGCCTCAAGAGACCCAGTACTTC. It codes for CASSLTSGGPQETQYF.